This T cell receptor beta chain stems from a study of CD8 T cells in ankylosing spondylitis (dated by TCRdb to 2016 to 2017). For context, the study as a whole: The study set out to find disease-linked TCR variants by profiling T cell receptor beta repertoires in ankylosing spondylitis patients and healthy donors. The whole study cohort included about a hundred healthy donors and 25 ankylosing spondylitis patients. Peripheral blood was sampled, and synovial fluid was also collected from ankylosing spondylitis patients.

The CDR3 has 15 amino acids, counting the end cysteine and phenylalanine. The CDR3 DNA has 45 bases and is translated from base 1. Between the V and J ends, shortened by 1 base and 3 bases respectively, the junction contains 12 bases. CDR1 and CDR2 are read off the germline V gene as MGHRA and YSYEKL. The listed sequencing device is Illumina HiSeq 2500. Quantitative 5'-RACE with molecular barcodes was used to prepare TCR beta libraries. In the original analysis: To identify disease-linked TCR variants, a new computational method was used, one built on a probabilistic model of VDJ rearrangement. TCRdb redid the processing of the public reads, applying fastp at Q25 and MiXCR, and retained in-frame beta chains. Rows are unified per CDR3 protein, each entry keeping the most common DNA and genes. TCRdb, not the authors, supplied the V and J calls. This sample holds approximately 350,000 distinct CDR3 sequences; 20% were observed only once. The top ten clonotypes cover around 13% of the sample.

This clonotype was seen more than once but under ten times. What this receptor recognizes is not known. There are no base qualities to consult, and no much larger clone falls within one base. The investigation overall reported the following: A TCR beta motif made up of several highly homologous amino acid variants appeared to be characteristic of blood from ankylosing spondylitis patients. In peripheral blood, the disease-linked clones were found at relatively low frequencies and had a CD8+ phenotype. According to the report, matched synovial fluid samples from ankylosing spondylitis patients were significantly enriched for the disease-linked clones. Some motif variants were previously reported in synovial fluid and blood of reactive arthritis patients, suggesting common disease-initiation mechanisms.

Sequencing was done on a sample of blood, either unsorted or a sorted T cell fraction (not recorded which). The TCR comes from a male donor with ankylosing spondylitis or in good health (not recorded which). The chain uses TRBV4-1 and TRBJ2-5; the D segment cannot be called with confidence. The nucleotide sequence is given as TGCGCCAGCAGCCAAGTCATGGGCGGTGAAGAGACCCAGTACTTC. It translates as CASSQVMGGEETQYF.